This T cell receptor (beta chain) comes out of a study of T cells in Graves' hyperthyroidism and ophthalmopathy. Study results and limitations: Median prediction lead before ophthalmopathy onset was about 6.3 months with the model. Blood also contained most expanded thyroid clonotypes above 0.001.

CDR1 is SGHAT and CDR2 is FQNNGV in the germline V gene. V lost 5 bases, J lost 5 bases, and 18 bases lay in between. The CDR3 runs to 15 residues. Using RNA transcripts as the source, TCR beta CDR3 regions were amplified. Carried out on the TCR CDR3, a first-round RT-PCR used the HTBI primer set. TCRdb fed the multiplex PCR reads into MiXCR, producing one record per CDR3 protein. In the table there are hundreds of thousands of distinct CDR3 sequences, 14% of which are singletons. Stability of Graves' hyperthyroidism was defined as absent ophthalmopathy progression within 18 months. This clonotype was counted at least ten times. Antigen specificity is unknown.

The specimen sequenced was blood. The TCR was taken from a woman between 18 and 29 years old with Graves' hyperthyroidism. The rearrangement joins TRBV11-2 to TRBJ2-5, with TRBD2 as a possible D gene (5 bases). The CDR3 coding sequence is TGTGCCAGCAGCCCTGGGGAGTTTGGTCGGGAGACCCAGTACTTC. Protein sequence: CASSPGEFGRETQYF.